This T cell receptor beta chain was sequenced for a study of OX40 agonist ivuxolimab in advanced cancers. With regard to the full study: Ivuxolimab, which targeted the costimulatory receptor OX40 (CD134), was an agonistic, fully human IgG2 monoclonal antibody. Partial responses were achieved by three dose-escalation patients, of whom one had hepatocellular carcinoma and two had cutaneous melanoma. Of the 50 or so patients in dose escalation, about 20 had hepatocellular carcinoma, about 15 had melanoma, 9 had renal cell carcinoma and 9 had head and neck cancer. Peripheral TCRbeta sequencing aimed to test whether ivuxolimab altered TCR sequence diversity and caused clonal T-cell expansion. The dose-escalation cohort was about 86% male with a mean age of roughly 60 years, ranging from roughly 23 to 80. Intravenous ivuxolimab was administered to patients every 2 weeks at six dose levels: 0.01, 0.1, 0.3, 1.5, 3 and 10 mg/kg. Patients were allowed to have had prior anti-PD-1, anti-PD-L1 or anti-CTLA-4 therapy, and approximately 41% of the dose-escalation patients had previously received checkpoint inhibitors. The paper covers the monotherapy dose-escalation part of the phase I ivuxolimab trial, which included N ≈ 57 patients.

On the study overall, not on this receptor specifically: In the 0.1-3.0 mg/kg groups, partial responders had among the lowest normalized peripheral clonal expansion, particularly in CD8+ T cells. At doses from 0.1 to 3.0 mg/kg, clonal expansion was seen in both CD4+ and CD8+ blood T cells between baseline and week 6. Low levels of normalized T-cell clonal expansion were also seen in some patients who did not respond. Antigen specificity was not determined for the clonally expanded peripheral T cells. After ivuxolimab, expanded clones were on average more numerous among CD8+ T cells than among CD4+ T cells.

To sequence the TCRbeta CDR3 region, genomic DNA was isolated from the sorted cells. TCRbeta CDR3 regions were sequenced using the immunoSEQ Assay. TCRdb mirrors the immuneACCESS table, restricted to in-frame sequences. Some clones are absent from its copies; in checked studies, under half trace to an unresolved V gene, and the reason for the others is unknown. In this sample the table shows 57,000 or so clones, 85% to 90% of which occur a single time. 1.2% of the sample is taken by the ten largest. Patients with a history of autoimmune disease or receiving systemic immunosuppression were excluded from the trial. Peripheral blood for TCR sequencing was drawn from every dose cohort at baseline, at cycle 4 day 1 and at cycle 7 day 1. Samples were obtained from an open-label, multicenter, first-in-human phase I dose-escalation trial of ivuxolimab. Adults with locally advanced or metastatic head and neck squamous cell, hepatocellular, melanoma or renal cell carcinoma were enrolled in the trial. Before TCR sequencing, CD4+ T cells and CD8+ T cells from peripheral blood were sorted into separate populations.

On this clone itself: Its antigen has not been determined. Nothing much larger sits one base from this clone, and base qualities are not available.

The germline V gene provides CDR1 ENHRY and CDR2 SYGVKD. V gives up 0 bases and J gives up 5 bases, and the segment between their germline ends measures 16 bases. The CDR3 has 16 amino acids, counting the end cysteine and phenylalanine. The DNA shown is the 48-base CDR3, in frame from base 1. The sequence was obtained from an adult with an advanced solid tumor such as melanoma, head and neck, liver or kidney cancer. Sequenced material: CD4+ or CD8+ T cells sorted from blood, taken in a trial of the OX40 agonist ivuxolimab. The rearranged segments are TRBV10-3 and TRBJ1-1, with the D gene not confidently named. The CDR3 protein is CAISESGNPRGTEAFF. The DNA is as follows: TGTGCCATCAGTGAGTCGGGGAATCCGCGGGGAACTGAAGCTTTCTTT.